The present TCR beta chain was sequenced within a study of T cells after yellow fever vaccination. Looking at the study overall: Some fractions had low cell numbers, and these were prepared with SMART-Seq v4 Ultra Low Input.

This clonotype has more than one count but fewer than ten. Its specificity is not known. MiXCR, applied by TCRdb to the 5' RACE reads, yields one record per CDR3 protein. Of hundreds of thousands of distinct CDR3 sequences listed, approximately 19% are singletons. Trimming shortened V by 4 bases and J by 4 bases, and 7 bases separated the two germline ends. CDR3 size: 12 residues. Study-wide findings and caveats: The secondary response peaked faster, at day 5 versus 15, but was weaker. Post-booster repertoires again held most primary-vaccination clones (around 95% CD4, 88% CD8).

The V gene is TRBV12-3 or TRBV12-4, the J gene TRBJ2-5; D is unclear. This clonotype originated in a man aged 18-30 years who received the YFV17D yellow fever vaccine. The material sequenced was PBMCs, taken before the yellow fever booster vaccination. This CDR3 is CASSSVRETQYF. CDR3 DNA sequence: TGTGCCAGCAGTTCGGTACGAGAGACCCAGTACTTC.